Following are 9 T cell receptor beta chains from one sample sequenced in a study of T cell responses to AZD1222 COVID-19 vaccine. This table comes from immunoSEQ multiplex PCR, and its TCRdb copy is limited to in-frame clones, with some not included. This sample has about 160,000 clones, with 85% to 95% found just once. This sample comprised peripheral blood, obtained on day 0 of AZD1222 vaccination. The receptor set was obtained from an adult in good health.

This clone was counted a single time. The chain has TRBV11-3 and TRBJ2-7; D possibly matches TRBD1 or TRBD2 (5 bases each). The V and J ends lost 1 base and 4 bases respectively, with 29 bases between them. Germline CDR1 SGHNT, CDR2 YENEEA. This CDR3 comprises 20 residues. The CDR3 loop is CASSLGPAGTAVSVLYEQYF. The CDR3 DNA reads TGTGCCAGCAGCTTAGGACCCGCCGGGACGGCGGTCTCCGTCCTTTACGAGCAGTACTTC. Full variable domain (remainder filled in from reference TRBV11-3 and TRBJ2-7): EAGVVQSPRYKIIEKKQPVAFWCNPISGHNTLYWYLQNLGQGPELLIRYENEEAVDDSQLPKDRFSAERLKGVDSTLKIQPAELGDSAVYLCASSLGPAGTAVSVLYEQYFGPGTRLTVT.

This clone was detected once. V usage is TRBV5-1 and J usage is TRBJ2-5; the D call may be TRBD1 or TRBD2 (5 bases each). This CDR3 is 14 amino acids long. The germline CDR1 and CDR2 sequences are SGHRS and YFSETQ. V lost 0 bases and J 5 bases, leaving 11 bases between the germline ends. The CDR3 protein is CASSLAGTEETQYF. The CDR3 DNA reads as TGCGCCAGCAGCTTGGCCGGGACGGAGGAGACCCAGTACTTC.

This rearrangement joins TRBV6-5 to TRBJ1-5, with 7 bases fitting TRBD1. The CDR3 spans 14 residues. Germline values: CDR1 MNHEY, CDR2 SVGAGI. J was trimmed by 8 bases and V by 7 bases; bases with no gene match: 11. The CDR3 DNA sequence: TGTGCCAGCATTATGGGCACCACAGGGGAGCCCCAGCATTTT. Encoded protein: CASIMGTTGEPQHF.

The chain carries TRBV21-1 and TRBJ2-3; the DNA was not compared with TRBD1, the D call given in the table. TRBV21-1 is given as a pseudogene. The CDR3 totals 14 residues. In nucleotides, the CDR3 is TGTGCCAGCACCACCAGGGGGGCCACAGATACGCAGTATTTT. Its translation: CASTTRGATDTQYF.

The rearrangement uses TRBV27 and TRBJ2-3, with TRBD1 matching 9 bases. This CDR3 comprises 17 residues. With 3 bases clipped from V and 4 bases from J, the junction kept 11 bases outside the gene matches. Germline lookup yields CDR1 MNHEY and CDR2 SMNVEV (reference sequence). CDR3 sequence: CASSLVLGQGMADTQYF. As DNA, the CDR3 is TGTGCCAGCAGTTTGGTGTTGGGACAGGGCATGGCAGATACGCAGTATTTT.

This clone occurred once. The chain carries TRBV12-3 or TRBV12-4 and TRBJ1-2, with a tentative D call TRBD1 (5 bases). The V end lost 1 base, the J end lost 9 bases, and 9 bases lay between the germline ends. The CDR3 runs to 12 residues. Here the CDR3 reads CASSLVGDSYTF. The CDR3 nucleotides are TGTGCCAGCAGTTTAGTAGGGGATAGCTACACCTTC.

This chain uses TRBV7-8 with TRBJ2-1; D remains ambiguous. CDR3 length equals 12 residues. V was shortened by 4 bases and J by 9 bases, with 10 bases between the two germline ends. Germline values: CDR1 SGHVS, CDR2 FQNEAQ. CDR3 nucleotide sequence: TGTGCCAGCAGCTCATCATGGGGTGAGCAGTTCTTC. This encodes CASSSSWGEQFF.

This rearrangement joins TRBV5-1 to TRBJ1-3; 7 bases agree with TRBD1. The CDR3 has 17 amino acids. The trim removed 0 bases at V and 0 bases at J, leaving 6 bases unmatched. In germline, CDR1 is SGHRS, CDR2 YFSETQ. The CDR3 here is CASSLALQGSSGNTIYF. CDR3 in DNA: TGCGCCAGCAGCTTGGCCTTACAGGGGTCCTCTGGAAACACCATATATTTT.

The rearrangement links TRBV7-2 to TRBJ1-6, with D hard to call. The CDR3 has 14 amino acids. The V and J ends lost 2 bases and 10 bases respectively, with 12 bases between them. Germline V gene data show CDR1 as SGHTA and CDR2 as FQGNSA. CDR3 loop: CASSLQGLGSPLHF. The CDR3 DNA follows: TGTGCCAGCAGCTTACAAGGGCTAGGGTCACCCCTCCACTTT.